The 14 T cell receptor beta chains given below trace back to one sample, sequenced in a study of blood T cell repertoires in COVID-19. TCRdb keeps only in-frame clones here, not all; method: immunoSEQ multiplex PCR. The table includes about 360,000 clones, around 90% detected once. The sequenced material came from peripheral blood. The receptors come from a human donor in a cohort sampled during active COVID-19.

The rearrangement uses TRBV4-2 and TRBJ1-4; TRBD1 matches at 8 bases. The CDR3 contains 19 residues. Germline V gene sequence: CDR1 LGHNA, CDR2 YNFKEQ. Trimming took 0 bases from V and 7 from J; bases not matched to a gene: 16. CDR3 sequence reads: CASSQDWDRRPRGGEKLFF. DNA of the CDR3: TGTGCCAGCAGCCAAGATTGGGACAGGCGTCCGAGGGGGGGTGAAAAACTGTTTTTT.

The chain combines TRBV5-1 with TRBJ2-7; D uncertain. Germline V CDR1 and CDR2: SGHRS, YFSETQ. This CDR3 comprises 14 residues. The germline V and J ends were trimmed by 0 bases and 5 bases, with 12 bases remaining between them. CDR3 sequence reads: CASSLGGEVNEQYF. The CDR3 DNA follows: TGCGCCAGCAGCTTGGGAGGAGAGGTAAACGAGCAGTACTTC.

The gene calls are TRBV2 and TRBJ2-5; 7 bases map to TRBD2. Germline V gene sequence: CDR1 SNHLY, CDR2 FYNNEI. This CDR3 contains 12 residues. The V segment lost 7 bases and the J segment 5 bases; nucleotides outside the gene matches: 4. In DNA form, the CDR3 reads TGTGCCAGCACCCAGGGAGGGGAGACCCAGTACTTC. This translates into CASTQGGETQYF.

This clone was counted once. Here the CDR3 reads CAWRQTTGGAETQYF. CDR3 sequence (DNA): TGTGCCTGGAGACAAACGACAGGGGGCGCGGAGACCCAGTACTTC. The chain is built from TRBV30 and TRBJ2-5, with TRBD1 matching 10 bases. V was pared by 3 bases and J by 5 bases, with 9 bases of the junction left unmatched. The V gene's germline CDR1 is GTSNPN and CDR2 SVGIG (reference sequence). CDR3 size: 15 residues.

The chain employs TRBV18 and TRBJ2-7; TRBD2 matches at 13 bases. This CDR3 contains 17 residues. The junction had 5 bases not matched to a gene; V was cut back by 1 base and J by 2 bases. From germline, CDR1 is KGHSH and CDR2 LQKENI. The CDR3 nucleotides read TGTGCCAGCTCACCACGGACTAGCGGGGGCCAAACCTACGAGCAGTACTTC. Translated, it gives CASSPRTSGGQTYEQYF.

This chain links TRBV5-5 with TRBJ2-7; possibly TRBD2 for D (6 bases). The V end was cut by 4 bases, the J end by 1 base, with 12 bases between. The CDR3 is 14 residues long. CDR1 SGHKS and CDR2 YYEKEE come from the germline V gene (reference sequence). CDR3 sequence (DNA): TGTGCCAGCAGCGCGGACTACCATTCCTACGAGCAGTACTTC. Its translation is CASSADYHSYEQYF.

V is TRBV29-1 and J is TRBJ2-2, with 11 bases aligning to TRBD2. The CDR3 totals 14 residues. Germline assignment: CDR1 SQVTM and CDR2 ANQGSEA. The J segment lost 7 bases and the V segment lost 6 bases, leaving 7 bases of the junction unmatched. The CDR3 region is CSVQTSGMGGELFF. The CDR3 coding sequence is TGCAGCGTGCAGACTAGCGGGATGGGCGGGGAGCTGTTTTTT.

This sequence joins TRBV19 and TRBJ1-2, with D maybe TRBD1 (6 bases). CDR3 length: 14 residues. V dropped 0 bases and J dropped 2 bases, with 7 bases sitting between them. CDR1 is LNHDA and CDR2 is SQIVND in the germline V gene (reference sequence). The CDR3 bases are TGTGCCAGTAGTATAGATGACAGGAACTATGGCTACACCTTC. As protein: CASSIDDRNYGYTF. The full variable domain, in which reference TRBV19 and TRBJ1-2 provide the parts outside the CDR3, is DGGITQSPKYLFRKEGQNVTLSCEQNLNHDAMYWYRQDPGQGLRLIYYSQIVNDFQKGDIAEGYSVSREKKESFPLTVTSAQKNPTAFYLCASSIDDRNYGYTFGSGTRLTVV.

The chain is built from TRBV4-1 and TRBJ2-7; TRBD2 aligns across 7 bases. In germline, CDR1 is MGHRA, CDR2 YSYEKL. With 1 base clipped from V and 3 bases from J, the junction kept 15 bases outside the gene matches. CDR3 size: 18 residues. CDR3 residues: CASSQVRTYGGGNYEQYF. The CDR3 DNA reads as TGCGCCAGCAGCCAAGTAAGGACCTATGGGGGGGGAAACTACGAGCAGTACTTC.

This rearrangement joins TRBV9 to TRBJ2-1; the match to TRBD2 covers 8 bases. This CDR3 region has 15 residues. J was trimmed by 10 bases and V by 0 bases; bases with no gene match: 9. Germline V CDR1 and CDR2: SGDLS, YYNGEE. As DNA, the CDR3 is TGTGCCAGCAGCGTAGACGGGAGGGCCTTTAGCGAGCAGTTCTTC. It translates to CASSVDGRAFSEQFF.

The CDR3 sequence is CAISEYRSGDSPLHF. In DNA, the CDR3 is TGTGCCATCAGTGAATACCGGTCCGGTGATTCACCCCTCCACTTT. V usage is TRBV10-3 and J usage is TRBJ1-6; D is ambiguous. Germline-derived CDR1 and CDR2 are ENHRY and SYGVKD. The CDR3 is made up of 15 amino acids. The V gene lost 3 bases and the J gene lost 8 bases, with 14 bases spanning the gap.

The V and J genes are TRBV6-6 and TRBJ1-1; D possibly corresponds to TRBD1 (6 bases). The CDR3 has 15 amino acids. The V and J ends lost 2 bases and 1 base respectively, with 11 bases between them. Looked up from germline, CDR1 is MNHNY and CDR2 is SVGAGI (reference sequence). The CDR3: CASSYAGARNTEAFF. The CDR3 DNA is TGTGCCAGCAGTTACGCAGGGGCGAGGAACACTGAAGCTTTCTTT.

The chain has TRBV6-5 and TRBJ1-2, with D perhaps matching TRBD1 (6 bases). Trimming removed 7 bases from V and 8 bases from J, with 20 bases in between. The CDR3 runs to 14 residues. Per germline, CDR1 MNHEY and CDR2 SVGAGI. The CDR3 region is CASTLPVGAQGYTF. CDR3 coding DNA: TGTGCCAGCACCCTACCCGTGGGGGCGCAGGGCTACACCTTC.

CDR3 region: CASSVETQYF. The CDR3 DNA is TGTGCCAGCAGCGTAGAGACCCAGTACTTC. The genes are TRBV2 and TRBJ2-5, with D unclear. Germline V gene sequence: CDR1 SNHLY, CDR2 FYNNEI. V lost 6 bases, J lost 4 bases, and 3 bases lay in between. The CDR3 has 10 residues.